Listed below are T cell receptor beta chains from one sample, sequenced in a study of blood T cells in healthy people across ages. TCRdb called the 5' RACE reads again in MiXCR, with one record for every CDR3 protein. Among roughly 1.4 million distinct CDR3 sequences, almost 60% were seen once, and the ten largest hold 5.5% to 8%. Material: blood. These receptors came from a man younger than 30 in good health. The CDR3 runs from the conserved cysteine through the conserved F or W. Each record gives: CDR3 DNA, CDR3 protein, clone size, D gene, V gene, J gene. A D gene is named only where the DNA matches it firmly. Expanded clones get a size class; other rows say once, few or many, or leave the size out.

TGTGCCAGCAGCGAACAGGGATCTCTCTACGAGCAGTACTTC	CASSEQGSLYEQYF	few	.	TRBV13	TRBJ2-7
TGTGCCACCAGTGACCCGGACAGCCGTTACAATGAGCAGTTCTTC	CATSDPDSRYNEQFF	.	.	TRBV24-1	TRBJ2-1
TGTGCCATCAGTGAGTCGAAGGTTGCCGATACGCAGTATTTT	CAISESKVADTQYF	.	.	TRBV10-3	TRBJ2-3
TGCGCCAGCAGCTTGGAAAACCGGGAAAAGGTAATCTACGAGCAGTACTTC	CASSLENREKVIYEQYF	.	.	TRBV5-1	TRBJ2-7
TGCAGCGTTCGCGAGACTAGCTACGAGCAGTACTTC	CSVRETSYEQYF	once	.	TRBV29-1	TRBJ2-7
TGCAGTGCTAGAGATCCGGCGGGGGGGGCGATAGATACGCAGTATTTT	CSARDPAGGAIDTQYF	once	TRBD2	TRBV20-1	TRBJ2-3
TGTGCCAGCAGCCAAAAATCACGGTTCTTC	CASSQKSRFF	.	.	TRBV3-1	TRBJ2-1
TGTGCCAGCAGTGAAGCTCCATTGAACACTGAAGCTTTCTTT	CASSEAPLNTEAFF	.	.	TRBV6-1	TRBJ1-1
TGTGCCAGCAGCTGGGGACAGGCGGGCGCCAAAGAGACCCAGTACTTC	CASSWGQAGAKETQYF	.	TRBD1	TRBV5-6	TRBJ2-5
TGCAGTGCCCTCCAGGGGGTTGATTCACCCCTCCACTTT	CSALQGVDSPLHF	.	TRBD1	TRBV20-1	TRBJ1-6
TGCAGTGCACAAAATAATGAGCAGTACTTC	CSAQNNEQYF	.	.	TRBV20-1	TRBJ2-5
TGTGCCAGCAGCGTAGAAAGGGTGGTGGACTATGGCTACACCTTC	CASSVERVVDYGYTF	.	.	TRBV9	TRBJ1-2
TGCGCCAGCAGCCAAGATTGGCCAGGGGAGACAGATACGCAGTATTTT	CASSQDWPGETDTQYF	few	.	TRBV4-1	TRBJ2-3
TGTGCCAGCAGTGAAGCGCAGGGTCCCGCAGGTTACGAGCAGTACTTC	CASSEAQGPAGYEQYF	.	.	TRBV6-1	TRBJ2-7
TGCAGCGTTGACGGCAGGGGCTCCTACAATGAGCAGTTCTTC	CSVDGRGSYNEQFF	few	.	TRBV29-1	TRBJ2-1
TGCGCCAGCAGCCAAGACCCCGGGACATCCTACTACGAGCAGTACTTC	CASSQDPGTSYYEQYF	.	.	TRBV4-3	TRBJ2-7
TGCGCCAGCAGCGCCGCCATTGGACAGCTAAATGAGCAGTTCTTC	CASSAAIGQLNEQFF	.	.	TRBV5-1	TRBJ2-1
TGCAGCGTTCAGACAGGAAGGGAGACCCAGTACTTC	CSVQTGRETQYF	.	.	TRBV29-1	TRBJ2-5
TGTGCCACCTCAGAGGACAGGGGAAGCAATCAGCCCCAGCATTTT	CATSEDRGSNQPQHF	few	TRBD1	TRBV27	TRBJ1-5
TGTGCCAGCAGCAGGACTACCTACAATGAGCAGTTCTTC	CASSRTTYNEQFF	.	.	TRBV12-3/TRBV12-4	TRBJ2-1
TGTGCCAGCAGCTCCGCCCTTCGGGCCTTGCGGGGGGGGAAGGATACGCAGTATTTT	CASSSALRALRGGKDTQYF	.	TRBD2	TRBV7-2	TRBJ2-3
TGTGCCAGCAGCGTAGTTAGCGGGAGAGGTATTTACAATGAGCAGTTCTTC	CASSVVSGRGIYNEQFF	.	TRBD2	TRBV9	TRBJ2-1
TGTGCCAGCAAAAATTATCCGGACAGGGGCAAAAACATTCAGTACTTC	CASKNYPDRGKNIQYF	many	TRBD1	TRBV6-2/TRBV6-3	TRBJ2-4
TGTGCCAGCAGCCAACGGGAGGGGGGTTTGCACAATGAGCGGTTCTTC	CASSQREGGLHNERFF	.	TRBD2	TRBV7-8	TRBJ2-1
TGCAGTGCTAGAGATGACGGGGGGGGTCATCAGCCCCAGCATTTT	CSARDDGGGHQPQHF	.	.	TRBV20-1	TRBJ1-5
TGTGCCAGCAGCTCGCGTATGTACGAGCAGTACTTC	CASSSRMYEQYF	.	.	TRBV13	TRBJ2-7
TGTGCCAGCAGCTTAGAAATAACTGATTCACCCCTCCACTTT	CASSLEITDSPLHF	few	.	TRBV7-9	TRBJ1-6
TGTGCCAGCAGCCAACCTACTACAGGGGCGCAAGAGACCCAGTACTTC	CASSQPTTGAQETQYF	.	TRBD1	TRBV4-2	TRBJ2-5
TGCAGTGCTAGCGGGGAGAGGGCCTTTCCGAGGGGGGACATTCAGTACTTC	CSASGERAFPRGDIQYF	.	.	TRBV20-1	TRBJ2-4
TGTGCCAGCAGCTTAGCTTTGCGTTCGCAGTTCTTC	CASSLALRSQFF	few	.	TRBV7-9	TRBJ2-1
TGTGCCACCAGTGACACCCGGGACTACACGAACAATAAGCAGTACTTC	CATSDTRDYTNNKQYF	.	TRBD2	TRBV24-1	TRBJ2-7
TGTGCCAGCAGCTTAATTATGACAGAGCAAGAGACCCAGTACTTC	CASSLIMTEQETQYF	.	.	TRBV7-2	TRBJ2-5
TGTGCCAGCAGTTACTCGGCCTACAATGAGCAGTTCTTC	CASSYSAYNEQFF	few	.	TRBV6-6	TRBJ2-1
TGTGCCAGCAGCTTTCCGGGACAGGGGGAGTACGAGCAGTACTTC	CASSFPGQGEYEQYF	.	TRBD1	TRBV7-2	TRBJ2-7
TGTGCCAGCAGCTTTCGGACTAGCGGGAGTGGGCCCCCTAGCACAGATACGCAGTATTTT	CASSFRTSGSGPPSTDTQYF	.	TRBD2	TRBV7-8	TRBJ2-3
TGTGCCAGCAGCACCAGGGGTTACTCAGATACGCAGTATTTT	CASSTRGYSDTQYF	.	.	TRBV7-2	TRBJ2-3
TGCGCCAGCAGCGTCAGGGGGGGGCCACACACCGGGGAGCTGTTTTTT	CASSVRGGPHTGELFF	.	.	TRBV4-3	TRBJ2-2
TGTGCCAGCAGCTCGGCCGGACTCTACGAGCAGTACTTC	CASSSAGLYEQYF	few	.	TRBV11-2	TRBJ2-7
TGCGCCAGCAGCCAAGGCCTAGCGCCCTCCTACAATGAGCAGTTCTTC	CASSQGLAPSYNEQFF	once	.	TRBV4-3	TRBJ2-1
TGCAGCGTTGAGGAGCGGGAGAGCACAGATACGCAGTATTTT	CSVEERESTDTQYF	.	TRBD2	TRBV29-1	TRBJ2-3
TGTGCCAGCAGAAAGTTGACAGGTCAGCCCCAGCATTTT	CASRKLTGQPQHF	.	.	TRBV6-2/TRBV6-3	TRBJ1-5
TGTGCCAGCAGCTGGGGACTACCCTCCGAGACCCAGTACTTC	CASSWGLPSETQYF	few	TRBD2	TRBV27	TRBJ2-5